This T cell receptor beta chain was sequenced during a study of blood T cell repertoires in COVID-19. Repertoires were generated with immunoSEQ multiplex PCR, while TCRdb's copy carries only in-frame clones and drops some. This table holds 25,000 to 35,000 clones, 85% to 90% found once. Trimming left V 1 base short and J 1 base short, with 10 bases between. There are 15 residues in the CDR3. CDR1 MNHNS and CDR2 SASEGT come from the germline V gene. The rearrangement joins TRBV6-1 to TRBJ1-1, with D tentatively TRBD1 (5 bases). Sequenced input: peripheral blood. This sequence originates from a man aged 55 to 70 with active COVID-19. CDR3 bases: TGTGCCAGCAGTGAAGGGCGGACATCGAACACTGAAGCTTTCTTT. The encoded protein is CASSEGRTSNTEAFF.